This T cell receptor (beta chain) was profiled in a study of T cell changes during pregnancy in multiple sclerosis. The repertoire was sequenced with immunoSEQ multiplex PCR; TCRdb's copy has only in-frame clones and lacks some. The profile shows about 39,000 clones, 91% of them singletons. The CDR3 covers 15 residues. This chain links TRBV21-1 with TRBJ2-4; the table's D call, TRBD1, was not checked against the DNA. TRBV21-1 is a pseudogene. The TCR originated in a female donor in good health, enrolled as a control in a pregnancy study. Sequenced here: CD4+ T cells from peripheral blood mononuclear cells, sampled after pregnancy. The CDR3 sequence is CASSKKQVGKNIQYF. Here the CDR3 DNA reads TGTGCCAGCAGCAAAAAGCAGGTCGGCAAAAACATTCAGTACTTC.